This T cell receptor beta chain derives from a study of response to subunit inactivated influenza vaccine. General study points: The authors suggested that every seasonal influenza vaccination recruits few new T cells.

For this clonotype: Its matching antigen is unknown.

V trimming: 1 base; J trimming: 0 bases; junction bases outside the gene matches: 14. The CDR3 is 21 amino acids. The germline gives CDR1 KGHDR, CDR2 SFDVKD. Each CDR3 protein gets one entry after TCRdb re-called the RT-PCR reads with MiXCR. The profile shows hundreds of thousands of distinct CDR3 sequences, approximately 12% of them singletons. This receptor was identified in a man in his forties or fifties who received an inactivated influenza vaccine. The sequenced sample was PBMCs from blood, obtained on the day of vaccination. V gene TRBV24-1 combines with J gene TRBJ2-5; 12 nucleotides agree with TRBD1. The CDR3 DNA sequence: TGTGCCACCAGTGATTTTAAGTGGGGACAGGGGGCGGACGAATACCAAGAGACCCAGTACTTC. Translated, it gives CATSDFKWGQGADEYQETQYF.